One T cell receptor beta chain is described in this entry. The data derive from a study of blood T cell repertoires in COVID-19. At the level of the study: Acute and convalescent COVID-19 samples came from the United States, Italy and Spain. PBMCs, B-cell-depleted T cells, or T cells were the source of the cDNA or gDNA that made up the material.

After removal of 4 bases from V and 8 bases from J, the junction contained 15 bases not matched to a gene. Germline CDR1 SGDLS, CDR2 YYNGEE. The CDR3 length is 16 residues. One Seattle source followed patients from active infection through their disease course. Original analysis: Quantification of nucleated cells was approximated via reference gene primer amplification. Profiled with immunoSEQ multiplex PCR; TCRdb holds only in-frame clones, not every one. That table gives V, J and clone size, and the DNA gave D and trimming. The repertoire holds about 170,000 clones, 80% to 90% seen once, with approximately 14% in the top ten.

The gene calls are TRBV9 and TRBJ2-1; 7 nucleotides align to TRBD2. Sequenced material: peripheral blood. The source is a woman aged 70-85 years with COVID-19, enrolled during active disease. This CDR3 reads CASSRGAGDFMDEQFF. In nucleotides, the CDR3 is TGTGCCAGCAGCCGTGGGGCGGGAGACTTTATGGATGAGCAGTTCTTC.